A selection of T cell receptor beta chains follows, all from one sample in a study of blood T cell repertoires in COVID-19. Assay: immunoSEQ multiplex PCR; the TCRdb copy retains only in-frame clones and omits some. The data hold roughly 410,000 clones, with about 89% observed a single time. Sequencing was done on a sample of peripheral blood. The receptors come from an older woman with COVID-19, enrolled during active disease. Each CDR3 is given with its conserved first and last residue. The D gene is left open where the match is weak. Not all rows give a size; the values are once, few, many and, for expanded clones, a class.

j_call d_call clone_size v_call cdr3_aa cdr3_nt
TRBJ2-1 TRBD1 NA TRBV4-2 CASSQFTSGGGEQFF TGTGCCAGCAGCCAATTCACTTCAGGGGGCGGTGAGCAGTTCTTC
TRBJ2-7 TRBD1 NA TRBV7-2 CASSGARDRVSYEQYF TGTGCCAGCAGCGGTGCCCGGGACAGGGTCTCCTACGAGCAGTACTTC
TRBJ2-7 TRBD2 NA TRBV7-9 CASSLGLAGVEQYF TGTGCCAGCAGCTTAGGACTAGCGGGGGTCGAGCAGTACTTC
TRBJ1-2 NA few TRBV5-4 CASSSDSHGYTF TGTGCCAGCAGCTCGGACAGCCATGGCTACACCTTC
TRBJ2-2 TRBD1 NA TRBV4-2 CASSQPRTGNTGELFF TGTGCCAGCAGCCAACCTAGGACAGGGAACACCGGGGAGCTGTTTTTT
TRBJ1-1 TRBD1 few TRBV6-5 CAGPSRGQETEAFF TGTGCCGGCCCCTCTCGGGGACAGGAGACTGAAGCTTTCTTT
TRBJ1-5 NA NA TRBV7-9 CASSLVGGEQPQHF TGTGCCAGCAGCTTAGTCGGGGGAGAGCAGCCCCAGCATTTT
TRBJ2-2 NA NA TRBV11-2 CASKRAATGELFF TGTGCCAGCAAGCGGGCGGCCACCGGGGAGCTGTTTTTT
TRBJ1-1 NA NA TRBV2 CASRERNTEAFF TGTGCCAGCAGAGAGCGAAACACTGAAGCTTTCTTT
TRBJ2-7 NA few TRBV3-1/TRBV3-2 CASSRGGPNEQYF TGTGCCAGCAGCCGGGGGGGCCCAAACGAGCAGTACTTC
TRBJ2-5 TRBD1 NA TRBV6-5 CASKKTGVLSETQYF TGTGCCAGCAAAAAGACAGGGGTTCTTTCAGAGACCCAGTACTTC
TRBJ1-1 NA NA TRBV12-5 CASGSTQGPLGKRILNTEAFF TGTGCTAGTGGTTCAACCCAGGGGCCGTTAGGGAAGCGTATACTGAACACTGAAGCTTTCTTT
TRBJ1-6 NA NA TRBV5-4 CASSPYRDSPLHF TGTGCCAGCAGCCCCTACAGGGATTCACCCCTCCACTTT
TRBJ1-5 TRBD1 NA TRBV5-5 CASSLGILSRTGNQPQHF TGTGCCAGCAGCTTGGGCATTTTATCCAGGACAGGTAATCAGCCCCAGCATTTT
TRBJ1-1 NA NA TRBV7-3 CASSLKRAGEAFF TGTGCCAGCAGCTTAAAAAGGGCGGGAGAAGCTTTCTTT
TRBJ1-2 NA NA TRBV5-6 CASSLGAGGYTF TGTGCCAGCAGCTTGGGAGCAGGGGGCTACACCTTC
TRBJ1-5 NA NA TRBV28 CASSFRGVGNQPQHF TGTGCCAGCAGTTTCCGGGGAGTTGGCAATCAGCCCCAGCATTTT
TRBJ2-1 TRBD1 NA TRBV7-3 CASSFVGQGVGQFF TGTGCCAGCAGCTTTGTGGGACAGGGGGTCGGGCAGTTCTTC
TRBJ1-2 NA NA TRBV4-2 CASSPAATRGLNYGYTF TGTGCCAGCAGCCCCGCGGCCACGAGGGGACTAAACTATGGCTACACCTTC
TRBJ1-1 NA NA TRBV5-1 CASSLGGNTEAFF TGCGCCAGCAGCCTCGGGGGGAACACTGAAGCTTTCTTT
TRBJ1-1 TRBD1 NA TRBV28 CASTSQGIRNTEAFF TGTGCCAGTACATCACAGGGGATAAGAAACACTGAAGCTTTCTTT
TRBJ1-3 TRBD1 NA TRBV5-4 CASSQHLIRDSRNTIYF TGTGCCAGCAGCCAACACCTTATCCGGGACAGTCGAAACACCATATATTTT
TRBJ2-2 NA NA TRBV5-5 CASSLVLLGENTGELFF TGTGCCAGCAGCTTAGTTTTACTAGGAGAGAACACCGGGGAGCTGTTTTTT
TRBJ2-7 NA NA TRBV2 CATSPGTNRYEQYF TGTGCCACCAGTCCCGGGACAAACCGCTACGAGCAGTACTTC
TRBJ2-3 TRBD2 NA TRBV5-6 CASSLERGGSSTDTQYF TGTGCCAGCAGCTTGGAGCGGGGGGGCAGTAGCACAGATACGCAGTATTTT
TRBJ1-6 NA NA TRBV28 CASSFTGFDSPLHF TGTGCCAGCAGTTTTACAGGGTTCGATTCACCCCTCCACTTT
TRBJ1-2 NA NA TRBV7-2 CASSLARANYGYTF TGTGCCAGCAGCTTAGCGAGAGCTAACTATGGCTACACCTTC
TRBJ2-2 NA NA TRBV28 CASSLLRVTGELFF TGTGCCAGCAGTTTACTCAGGGTGACCGGGGAGCTGTTTTTT
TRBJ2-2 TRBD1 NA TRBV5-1 CASSVTGGLNTGELFF TGCGCCAGCAGCGTAACAGGGGGCTTGAACACCGGGGAGCTGTTTTTT
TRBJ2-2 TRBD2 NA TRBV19 CASSIDRVAGVTGELFF TGTGCCAGTAGTATAGATCGAGTAGCGGGGGTCACCGGGGAGCTGTTTTTT
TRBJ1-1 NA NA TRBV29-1 CSVSQSTNTEAFF TGCAGCGTCTCACAGAGTACGAACACTGAAGCTTTCTTT
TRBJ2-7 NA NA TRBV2 CASSEWFGGDEQYF TGTGCCAGCAGTGAATGGTTTGGGGGCGACGAGCAGTACTTC
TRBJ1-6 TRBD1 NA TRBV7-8 CASSSYTGAGNSPLHF TGTGCCAGCAGCTCGTATACAGGGGCTGGTAATTCACCCCTCCACTTT
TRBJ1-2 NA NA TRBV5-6 CASSLPGDYGYTF TGTGCCAGCAGCTTACCAGGGGACTATGGCTACACCTTC
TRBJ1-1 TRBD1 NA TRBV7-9 CASSLEVRTGRTFF TGCGCCAGCAGCTTAGAGGTACGGACAGGGCGTACTTTCTTT
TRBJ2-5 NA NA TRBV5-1 CASSSDSLRETQYF TGCGCCAGCAGCTCCGACAGCCTAAGGGAGACCCAGTACTTC
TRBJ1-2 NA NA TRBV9 CASSGRGGGRGYTF TGTGCCAGCAGCGGCCGTGGTGGGGGCCGTGGCTACACCTTC
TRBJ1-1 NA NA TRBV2 CASSDNRKTEAFF TGTGCCAGCAGTGACAACAGGAAAACTGAAGCTTTCTTT
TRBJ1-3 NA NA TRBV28 CASSLRQGPGNTIYF TGTGCCAGCAGTTTAAGGCAGGGTCCTGGAAACACCATATATTTT
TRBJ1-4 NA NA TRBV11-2 CASSPVPREKLFF TGTGCCAGCAGTCCTGTCCCTCGTGAAAAACTGTTTTTT
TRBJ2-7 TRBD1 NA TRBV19 CASSTQRDRAIYEQYF TGTGCCAGTAGTACCCAAAGGGACAGGGCGATCTACGAGCAGTACTTC
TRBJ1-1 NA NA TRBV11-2 CASSSAGSTFF TGTGCCAGCAGCTCGGCGGGTTCGACTTTCTTT